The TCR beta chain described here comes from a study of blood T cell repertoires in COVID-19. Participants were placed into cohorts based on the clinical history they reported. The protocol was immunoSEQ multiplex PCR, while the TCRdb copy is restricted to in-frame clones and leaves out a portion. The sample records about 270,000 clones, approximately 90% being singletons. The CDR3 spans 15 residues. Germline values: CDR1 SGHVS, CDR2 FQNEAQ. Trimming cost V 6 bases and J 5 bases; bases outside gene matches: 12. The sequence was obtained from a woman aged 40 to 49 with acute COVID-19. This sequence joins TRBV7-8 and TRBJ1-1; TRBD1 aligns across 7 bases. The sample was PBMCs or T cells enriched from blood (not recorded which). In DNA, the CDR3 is TGTGCCAGCAGTTCCTATACAGGGGCGAAGACTGAAGCTTTCTTT. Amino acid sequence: CASSSYTGAKTEAFF.